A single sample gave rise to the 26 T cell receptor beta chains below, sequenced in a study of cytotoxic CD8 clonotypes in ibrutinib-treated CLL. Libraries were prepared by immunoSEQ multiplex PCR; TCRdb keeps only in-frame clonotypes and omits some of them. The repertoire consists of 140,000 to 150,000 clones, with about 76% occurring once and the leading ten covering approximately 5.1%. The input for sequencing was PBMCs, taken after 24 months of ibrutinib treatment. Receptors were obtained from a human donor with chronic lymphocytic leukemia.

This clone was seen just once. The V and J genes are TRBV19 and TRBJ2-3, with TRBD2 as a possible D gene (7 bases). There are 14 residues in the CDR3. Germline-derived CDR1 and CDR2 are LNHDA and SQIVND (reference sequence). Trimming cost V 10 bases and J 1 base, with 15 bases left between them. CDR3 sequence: CATTRGPGTDTQYF. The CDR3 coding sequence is TGTGCCACCACGCGGGGGCCGGGCACAGATACGCAGTATTTT.

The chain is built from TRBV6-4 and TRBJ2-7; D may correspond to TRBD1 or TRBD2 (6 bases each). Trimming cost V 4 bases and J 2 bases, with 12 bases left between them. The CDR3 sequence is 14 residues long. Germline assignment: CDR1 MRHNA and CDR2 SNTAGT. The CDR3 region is CASSGPGAPYEQYF. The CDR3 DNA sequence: TGTGCCAGCAGTGGGCCGGGGGCCCCCTACGAGCAGTACTTC.

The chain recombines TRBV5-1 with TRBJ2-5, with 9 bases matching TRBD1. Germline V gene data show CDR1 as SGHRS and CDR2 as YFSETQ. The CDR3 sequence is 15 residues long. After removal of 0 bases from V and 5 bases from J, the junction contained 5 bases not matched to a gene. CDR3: CASSLGPGQGETQYF. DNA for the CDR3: TGCGCCAGCAGCTTGGGGCCGGGACAGGGCGAGACCCAGTACTTC.

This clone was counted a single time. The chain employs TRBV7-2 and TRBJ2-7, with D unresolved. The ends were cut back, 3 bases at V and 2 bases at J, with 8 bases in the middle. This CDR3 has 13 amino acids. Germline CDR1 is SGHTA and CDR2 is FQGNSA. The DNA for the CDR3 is TGTGCCAGCAGCTTTTTGGGCCCCTACGAGCAGTACTTC. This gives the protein CASSFLGPYEQYF.

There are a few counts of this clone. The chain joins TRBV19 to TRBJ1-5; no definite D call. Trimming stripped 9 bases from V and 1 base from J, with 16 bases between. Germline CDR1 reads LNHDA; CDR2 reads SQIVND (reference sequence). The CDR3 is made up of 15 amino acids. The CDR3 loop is CASSTRQTSNQPQHF. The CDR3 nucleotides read TGTGCCAGCAGCACTCGGCAGACAAGCAATCAGCCCCAGCATTTT.

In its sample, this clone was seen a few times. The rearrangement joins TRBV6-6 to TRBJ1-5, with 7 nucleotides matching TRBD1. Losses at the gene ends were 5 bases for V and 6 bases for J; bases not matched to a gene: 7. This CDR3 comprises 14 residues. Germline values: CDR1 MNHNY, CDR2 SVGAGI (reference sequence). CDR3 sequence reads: CASSATGPGQPQHF. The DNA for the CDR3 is TGTGCCAGCAGTGCGACAGGGCCGGGTCAGCCCCAGCATTTT.

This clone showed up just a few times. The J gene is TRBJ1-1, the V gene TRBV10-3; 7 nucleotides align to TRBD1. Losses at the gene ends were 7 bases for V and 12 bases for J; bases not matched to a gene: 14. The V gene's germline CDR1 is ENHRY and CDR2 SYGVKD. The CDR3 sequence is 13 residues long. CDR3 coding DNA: TGTGCCATCAACTCACAGGGGCCCCGTGGGACTTTCTTT. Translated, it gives CAINSQGPRGTFF.

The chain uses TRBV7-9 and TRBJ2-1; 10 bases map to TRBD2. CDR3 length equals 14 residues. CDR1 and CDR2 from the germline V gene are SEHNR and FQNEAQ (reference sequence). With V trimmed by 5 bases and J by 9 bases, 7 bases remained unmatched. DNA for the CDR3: TGTGCCAGCAGCCCGAGCGGGAGGGCCGGTGAGCAGTTCTTC. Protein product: CASSPSGRAGEQFF.

The CDR3 DNA is TGCAGCTACTCCGGGACGTTGCAAGAGACCCAGTACTTC. Translating it yields CSYSGTLQETQYF. The chain is built from TRBV29-1 and TRBJ2-5, with D possibly being TRBD1 or TRBD2 (5 bases each). V shed 8 bases and J shed 2 bases, with 15 bases lying between them. The germline CDR1 and CDR2 sequences are SQVTM and ANQGSEA. The CDR3 runs to 13 residues.

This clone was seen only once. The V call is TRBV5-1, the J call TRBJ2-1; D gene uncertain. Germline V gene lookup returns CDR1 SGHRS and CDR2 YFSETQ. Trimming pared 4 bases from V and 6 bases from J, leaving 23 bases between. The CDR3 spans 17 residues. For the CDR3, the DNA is TGCGCCAGCAGCCCTCGCCCCCTCCGGGCACAACTCAATGAGCAGTTCTTC. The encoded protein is CASSPRPLRAQLNEQFF.

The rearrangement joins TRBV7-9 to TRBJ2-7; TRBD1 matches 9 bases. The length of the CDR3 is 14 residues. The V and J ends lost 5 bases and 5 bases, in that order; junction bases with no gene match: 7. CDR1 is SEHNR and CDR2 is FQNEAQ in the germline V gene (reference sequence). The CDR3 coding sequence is TGTGCCAGCAGCCCCGACAGGGGGGCCCACGAGCAGTACTTC. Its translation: CASSPDRGAHEQYF.

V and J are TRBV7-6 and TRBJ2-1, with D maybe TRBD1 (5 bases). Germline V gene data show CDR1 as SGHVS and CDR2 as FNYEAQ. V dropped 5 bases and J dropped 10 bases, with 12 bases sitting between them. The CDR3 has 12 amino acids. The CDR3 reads CASSNQGGEQFF. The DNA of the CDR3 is TGTGCCAGCAGCAACCAGGGTGGCGAGCAGTTCTTC.

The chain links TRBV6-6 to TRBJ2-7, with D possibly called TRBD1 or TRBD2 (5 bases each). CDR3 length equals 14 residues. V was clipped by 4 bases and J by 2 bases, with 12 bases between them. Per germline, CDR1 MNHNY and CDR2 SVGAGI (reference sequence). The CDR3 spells CASSSQPGPYEQYF. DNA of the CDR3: TGTGCCAGCAGTTCCCAACCGGGGCCCTACGAGCAGTACTTC.

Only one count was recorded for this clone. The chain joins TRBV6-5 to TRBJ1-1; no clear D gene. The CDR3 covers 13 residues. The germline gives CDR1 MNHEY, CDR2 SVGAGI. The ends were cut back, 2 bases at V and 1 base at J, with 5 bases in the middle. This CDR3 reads CASSYGQNTEAFF. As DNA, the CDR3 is TGTGCCAGCAGTTACGGGCAGAACACTGAAGCTTTCTTT.

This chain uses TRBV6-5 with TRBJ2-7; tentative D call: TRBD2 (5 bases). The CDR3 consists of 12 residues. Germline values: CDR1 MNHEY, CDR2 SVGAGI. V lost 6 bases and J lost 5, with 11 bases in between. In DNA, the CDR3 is TGTGCCAGCAGGACTACAGTCCACGAGCAGTACTTC. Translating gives CASRTTVHEQYF.

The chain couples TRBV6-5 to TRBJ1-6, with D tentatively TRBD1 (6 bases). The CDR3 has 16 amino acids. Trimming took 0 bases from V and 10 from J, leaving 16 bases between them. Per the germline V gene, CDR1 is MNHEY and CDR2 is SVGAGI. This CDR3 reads CASSYSQRGGRSPLHF. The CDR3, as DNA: TGTGCCAGCAGTTACTCACAACGGGGGGGGCGGTCACCCCTCCACTTT.

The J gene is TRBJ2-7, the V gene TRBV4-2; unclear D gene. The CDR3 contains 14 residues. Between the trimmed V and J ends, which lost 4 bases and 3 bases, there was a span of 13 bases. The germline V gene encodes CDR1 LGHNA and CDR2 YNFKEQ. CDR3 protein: CASSPQLGIYEQYF. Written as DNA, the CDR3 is TGTGCCAGCAGCCCCCAACTGGGAATCTACGAGCAGTACTTC.

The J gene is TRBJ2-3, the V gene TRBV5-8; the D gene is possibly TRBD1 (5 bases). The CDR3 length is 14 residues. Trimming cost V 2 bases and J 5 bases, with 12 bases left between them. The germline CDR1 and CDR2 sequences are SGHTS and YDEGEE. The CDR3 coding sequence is TGTGCCAGCAGCTTCCCCCCAGGGCTAGATACGCAGTATTTT. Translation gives CASSFPPGLDTQYF.

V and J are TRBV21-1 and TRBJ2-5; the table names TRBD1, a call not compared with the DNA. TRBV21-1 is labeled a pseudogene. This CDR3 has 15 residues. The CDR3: CASSYRTEYQETQYF. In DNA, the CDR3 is TGTGCCAGCAGCTACCGGACAGAGTACCAAGAGACCCAGTACTTC.

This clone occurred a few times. The CDR3 here is CASSPRGSYEQYF. The CDR3 nucleotides are TGTGCCAGCAGTCCACGGGGGTCCTACGAGCAGTACTTC. The chain employs TRBV27 and TRBJ2-7, with a tentative D call TRBD2 (6 bases). V lost 5 bases, J lost 1 base, and 9 bases lay in between. The germline V gene encodes CDR1 MNHEY and CDR2 SMNVEV (reference sequence). The CDR3 loop spans 13 amino acids.

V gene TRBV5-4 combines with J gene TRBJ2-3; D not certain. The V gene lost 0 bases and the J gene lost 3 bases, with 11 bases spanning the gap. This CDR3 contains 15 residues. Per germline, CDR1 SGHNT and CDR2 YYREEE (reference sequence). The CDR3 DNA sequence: TGTGCCAGCAGCTTGGACCCCGGGCGGACAGATACGCAGTATTTT. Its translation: CASSLDPGRTDTQYF.

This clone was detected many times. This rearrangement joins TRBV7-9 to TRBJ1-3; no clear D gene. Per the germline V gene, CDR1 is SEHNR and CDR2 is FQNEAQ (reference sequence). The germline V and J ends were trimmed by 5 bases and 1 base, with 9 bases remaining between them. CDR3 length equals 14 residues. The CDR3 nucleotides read TGTGCCAGCAGCCCCTATAGGTCTGGAAACACCATATATTTT. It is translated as CASSPYRSGNTIYF.

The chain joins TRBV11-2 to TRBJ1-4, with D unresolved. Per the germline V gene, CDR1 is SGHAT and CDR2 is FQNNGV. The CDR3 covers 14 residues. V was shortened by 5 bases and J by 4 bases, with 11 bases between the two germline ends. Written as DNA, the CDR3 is TGTGCCAGCAGCAATCCTTTGGGTAATGAAAAACTGTTTTTT. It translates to CASSNPLGNEKLFF.

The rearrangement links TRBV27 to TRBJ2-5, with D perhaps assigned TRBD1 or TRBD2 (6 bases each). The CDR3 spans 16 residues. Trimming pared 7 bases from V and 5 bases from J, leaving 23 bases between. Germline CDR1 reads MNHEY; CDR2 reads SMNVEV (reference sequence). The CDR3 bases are TGTGCCAGCAAGTTTCGGGGGACCAGGGGATGGGAGACCCAGTACTTC. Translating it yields CASKFRGTRGWETQYF.

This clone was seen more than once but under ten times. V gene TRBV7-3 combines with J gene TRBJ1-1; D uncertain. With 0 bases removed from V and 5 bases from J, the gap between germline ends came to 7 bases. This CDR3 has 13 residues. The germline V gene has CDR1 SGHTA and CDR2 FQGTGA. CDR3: CASSLTLSTEAFF. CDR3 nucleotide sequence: TGTGCCAGCAGCTTAACATTGAGTACTGAAGCTTTCTTT.

The DNA of the CDR3 is TGTGCCTGCAAGACCGGGGCCGAGCAGTACTTC. Protein product: CACKTGAEQYF. J is TRBJ2-7 and V is TRBV30; D tentatively reads TRBD1 or TRBD2 (5 bases each). V was cut by 6 bases and J by 6 bases, with 12 bases left in between. Germline assignment: CDR1 GTSNPN and CDR2 SVGIG (reference sequence). The CDR3 has 11 residues.